The T cell receptor (beta chain) under discussion was sequenced for a study of shared clonotypes between healthy human individuals. On this clone itself: Its antigen remains unidentified.

This CDR3 spans 12 amino acids. V was clipped by 2 bases and J by 7 bases, with 9 bases between them. Germline CDR1 reads SGHTA; CDR2 reads FQGNSA. It was at deep level that the assay was run. The assay was immunoSEQ multiplex PCR, and TCRdb's table has in-frame clones only and misses some. The table lists just over 2,000,000 clones, roughly 94% of them singletons. Study results and limitations: Only blood was sampled, and tissue TCR repertoires likely differ from blood ones. For sorted subsets, rarefaction showed incomplete sequencing despite large depth. Across subsets, estimated richness was generally greater for naive than for memory populations.

V and J are TRBV7-2 and TRBJ2-7; D is perhaps TRBD2 (5 bases). The sequence was collected from a man aged 18 to 30 in good health. Specimen: naive CD4+ T cells sorted from blood. Subset denoted: CD45RA+ positively selected. CDR3 in amino acids: CASSLSSGEQYF. As DNA, the CDR3 is TGTGCCAGCAGCTTAAGCTCGGGGGAGCAGTACTTC.